This record looks at one T cell receptor (beta chain) sequence and its context. Antigen specificity is unknown. The source of the sample is a study of cytotoxic CD8 clonotypes in ibrutinib-treated CLL. Study-wide background: Among responders, approximately 24 were partial and 2 complete; after median 68 months, roughly 15 stayed remitted and roughly twelve progressed. General observations from the study: A rise in clonality was seen at ibrutinib response, and a fall back toward baseline was seen at progression. A difference in sampling times existed between sustained-remission and progressing patients.

Data came from immunoSEQ multiplex PCR; TCRdb stores just in-frame clones and leaves some out. The sample lists 250,000 to 350,000 clones, roughly four fifths seen once, with about 5.8% in the top ten. V lost 3 bases, J lost 5 bases, and 8 bases stayed unmatched. Germline V gene data show CDR1 as SGHTA and CDR2 as FQGNSA. The CDR3 has 18 residues. The material sequenced was PBMCs, taken at disease progression, from a patient treated with ibrutinib. This sequence was found in a human donor with chronic lymphocytic leukemia. The chain carries TRBV7-2 and TRBJ2-2; 14 nucleotides match TRBD2. This CDR3 reads CASSFSTSGRARTGELFF. Here the CDR3 DNA reads TGTGCCAGCAGCTTTTCGACTAGCGGGAGGGCCAGGACCGGGGAGCTGTTTTTT.